These T cell receptor beta chains were read from a single sample in a study of shared clonotypes between healthy human individuals. The assay was immunoSEQ multiplex PCR, and TCRdb's table has in-frame clones only and misses some. The repertoire holds more than 2 million clones, with around 95% as singletons. The sample consisted of naive CD8+ T cells from PBMCs. The source of these receptors is a man between 18 and 35 years old in good health. Some clones in this sample may be carry-over from other donors' samples. CDR3s include the opening cysteine and the closing phenylalanine or tryptophan. D genes are given only for firm matches. Rows give clone size only sometimes, using once, few, many, or a class for an expanded clone.

D gene: TRBD1; V gene: TRBV7-8; J gene: TRBJ1-1; clone size: -; CDR3 protein: CASSFAWTGGTEAFF; CDR3 DNA: TGTGCCAGCAGCTTCGCCTGGACAGGCGGCACTGAAGCTTTCTTT
D gene: -; V gene: TRBV9; J gene: TRBJ1-4; clone size: -; CDR3 protein: CASSVDSGPRLFF; CDR3 DNA: TGTGCCAGCAGCGTAGATTCCGGGCCTCGGCTGTTTTTT
D gene: -; V gene: TRBV7-9; J gene: TRBJ1-1; clone size: -; CDR3 protein: CASSLAPGPNTEAFF; CDR3 DNA: TGTGCCAGCAGCTTAGCCCCAGGACCCAACACTGAAGCTTTCTTT
D gene: -; V gene: TRBV27; J gene: TRBJ1-1; clone size: -; CDR3 protein: CASSYRLQGKWNTEAFF; CDR3 DNA: TGTGCCAGCAGTTATAGGTTACAGGGAAAGTGGAACACTGAAGCTTTCTTT
D gene: TRBD1; V gene: TRBV5-6; J gene: TRBJ2-4; clone size: -; CDR3 protein: CASSVGQLNKNIQYF; CDR3 DNA: TGTGCCAGCAGCGTGGGACAGCTTAACAAAAACATTCAGTACTTC
D gene: TRBD1; V gene: TRBV15; J gene: TRBJ2-5; clone size: once; CDR3 protein: CATSRDLGGFRTQYF; CDR3 DNA: TGTGCCACCAGCAGAGACCTAGGGGGCTTTAGGACCCAGTACTTC
D gene: -; V gene: TRBV27; J gene: TRBJ2-7; clone size: -; CDR3 protein: CASSFRDSRSYEQYF; CDR3 DNA: TGTGCCAGCAGTTTCCGGGACTCTCGATCTTACGAGCAGTACTTC
D gene: -; V gene: TRBV27; J gene: TRBJ2-1; clone size: -; CDR3 protein: CASSLVAGTIYNEQFF; CDR3 DNA: TGTGCCAGCAGTTTAGTGGCGGGTACCATCTACAATGAGCAGTTCTTC
D gene: -; V gene: TRBV28; J gene: TRBJ2-5; clone size: -; CDR3 protein: CASSLGGLETQYF; CDR3 DNA: TGTGCCAGCAGTTTAGGTGGATTAGAGACCCAGTACTTC
D gene: TRBD1; V gene: TRBV29-1; J gene: TRBJ1-2; clone size: -; CDR3 protein: CSAGTGPGYTF; CDR3 DNA: TGCAGCGCCGGGACAGGGCCTGGCTACACCTTC
D gene: -; V gene: TRBV25-1; J gene: TRBJ1-4; clone size: -; CDR3 protein: CASSDYRHGLTNEKLFF; CDR3 DNA: TGTGCCAGCAGTGATTATAGACACGGTTTAACTAATGAAAAACTGTTTTTT
D gene: -; V gene: TRBV19; J gene: TRBJ1-1; clone size: -; CDR3 protein: CASSIRGGTEAFF; CDR3 DNA: TGTGCCAGTAGTATCCGCGGCGGGACTGAAGCTTTCTTT
D gene: -; V gene: TRBV10-2; J gene: TRBJ2-4; clone size: -; CDR3 protein: CASSDPGRQIAKNIQYF; CDR3 DNA: TGCGCCAGCAGTGATCCCGGCCGACAAATAGCCAAAAACATTCAGTACTTC
D gene: -; V gene: TRBV5-4; J gene: TRBJ2-1; clone size: -; CDR3 protein: CASSSPGLLPGNEQFF; CDR3 DNA: TGTGCCAGCAGCTCCCCTGGGCTCCTCCCAGGCAATGAGCAGTTCTTC
D gene: TRBD1; V gene: TRBV5-1; J gene: TRBJ2-7; clone size: -; CDR3 protein: CASSLTTTGGAPYEQYF; CDR3 DNA: TGCGCCAGCAGCTTGACAACAACAGGGGGCGCACCCTACGAGCAGTACTTC